This T cell receptor (beta chain) was identified during a study of blood T cells in healthy people across ages. This CDR3 has 13 residues. Germline CDR1 and CDR2: SQVTM and ANQGSEA. V was pared by 7 bases and J by 0 bases, with 10 bases between. As concerns this clonotype: Its target is not known.

Study-level results: Investigators viewed diversity estimates from one million T cells as underestimates, the study reported. Age advanced and TCR beta diversity per million T cells fell, roughly linearly.

The use of a sample-barcoded 5' primer and a J-beta primer mix characterized a second PCR of roughly 6 to 11 cycles. TCRdb independently ran MiXCR on the 5' RACE reads; one entry per CDR3 protein. The sample records hundreds of thousands of distinct CDR3 sequences, 22% being singletons. The receptor was isolated from a man between 65 and 85 years old in good health. Sample: blood. The rearrangement links TRBV29-1 to TRBJ2-4; a possible D gene is TRBD1 (5 bases). CDR3 sequence: CSGVTVAKNIQYF. The DNA for the CDR3 is TGCAGCGGAGTGACAGTAGCCAAAAACATTCAGTACTTC.